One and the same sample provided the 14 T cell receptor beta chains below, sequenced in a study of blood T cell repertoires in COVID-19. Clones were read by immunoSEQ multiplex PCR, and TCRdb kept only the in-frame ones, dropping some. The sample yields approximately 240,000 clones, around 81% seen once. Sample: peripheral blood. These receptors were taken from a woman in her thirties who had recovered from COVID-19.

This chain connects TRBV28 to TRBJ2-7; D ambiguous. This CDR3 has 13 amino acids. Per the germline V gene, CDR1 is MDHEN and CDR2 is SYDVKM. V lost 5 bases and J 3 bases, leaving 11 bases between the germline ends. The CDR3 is CASSPPGVYEQYF. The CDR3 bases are TGTGCCAGCAGTCCACCGGGTGTCTACGAGCAGTACTTC.

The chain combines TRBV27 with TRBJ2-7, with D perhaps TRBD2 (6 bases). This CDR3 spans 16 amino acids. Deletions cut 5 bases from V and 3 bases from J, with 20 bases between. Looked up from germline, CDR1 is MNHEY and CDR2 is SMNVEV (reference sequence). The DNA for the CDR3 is TGTGCCAGCAGTCAGCGCCGGAGGGCCCCCCACTACGAGCAGTACTTC. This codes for CASSQRRRAPHYEQYF.

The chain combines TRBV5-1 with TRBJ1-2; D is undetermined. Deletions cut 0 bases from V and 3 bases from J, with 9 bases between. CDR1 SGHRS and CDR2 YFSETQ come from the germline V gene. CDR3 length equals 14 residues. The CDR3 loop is CASSLGPGDYGYTF. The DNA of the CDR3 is TGCGCCAGCAGCTTGGGTCCCGGGGACTATGGCTACACCTTC.

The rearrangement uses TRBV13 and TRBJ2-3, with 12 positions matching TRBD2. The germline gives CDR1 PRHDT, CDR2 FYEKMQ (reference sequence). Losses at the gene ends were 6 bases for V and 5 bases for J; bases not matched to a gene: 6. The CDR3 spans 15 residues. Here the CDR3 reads CASSRLAGDLDTQYF. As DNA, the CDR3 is TGTGCCAGCAGTCGACTAGCGGGAGATCTAGATACGCAGTATTTT.

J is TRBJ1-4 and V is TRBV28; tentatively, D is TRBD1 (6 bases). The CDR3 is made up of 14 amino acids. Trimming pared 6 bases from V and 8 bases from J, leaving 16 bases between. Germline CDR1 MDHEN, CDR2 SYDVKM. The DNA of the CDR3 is TGTGCCAGCAGATCCCCAGGGGAAGGCGAAAAACTGTTTTTT. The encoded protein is CASRSPGEGEKLFF.

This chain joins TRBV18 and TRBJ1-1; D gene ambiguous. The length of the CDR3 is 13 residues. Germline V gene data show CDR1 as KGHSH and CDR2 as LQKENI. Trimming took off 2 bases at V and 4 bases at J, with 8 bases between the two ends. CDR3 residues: CASSPGPSTEAFF. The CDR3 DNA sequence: TGTGCCAGCTCACCAGGGCCGTCCACTGAAGCTTTCTTT.

The CDR3, as DNA: TGTGCCACCGTTGCGCGGGCTAGCGGGGAGGATACGCAGTATTTT. It yields the protein CATVARASGEDTQYF. The V and J genes are TRBV3-1 (or the pseudogene TRBV3-2) and TRBJ2-3; 9 bases map to TRBD2. This CDR3 contains 15 residues. Germline assignment: CDR1 LGHDT and CDR2 YNNKEL (reference sequence). The trim removed 10 bases at V and 6 bases at J, leaving 14 bases unmatched.

The CDR3 bases are TGTGCCAGCAGCCAACAGGGGGGTGGAAACACCATATATTTT. Translation: CASSQQGGGNTIYF. The chain is built from TRBV3-1 (or the pseudogene TRBV3-2) and TRBJ1-3; the match to TRBD1 covers 7 bases. There are 14 residues in the CDR3. Germline V gene sequence: CDR1 LGHDT, CDR2 YNNKEL (reference sequence). The trim removed 2 bases at V and 3 bases at J, leaving 1 base unmatched.

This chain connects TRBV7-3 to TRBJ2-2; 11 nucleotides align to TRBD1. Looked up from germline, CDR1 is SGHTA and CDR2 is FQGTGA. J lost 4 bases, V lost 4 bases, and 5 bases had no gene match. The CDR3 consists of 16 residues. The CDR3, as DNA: TGTGCCAGCAGCTCCCCGGGACAGGGGGTCACCGGGGAGCTGTTTTTT. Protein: CASSSPGQGVTGELFF.

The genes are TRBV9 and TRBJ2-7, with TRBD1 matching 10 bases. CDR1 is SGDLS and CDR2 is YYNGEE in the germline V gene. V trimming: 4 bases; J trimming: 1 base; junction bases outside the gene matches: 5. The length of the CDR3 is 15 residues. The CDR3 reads CASSKGTGVSYEQYF. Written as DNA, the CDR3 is TGTGCCAGCAGCAAGGGGACAGGGGTGTCCTACGAGCAGTACTTC.

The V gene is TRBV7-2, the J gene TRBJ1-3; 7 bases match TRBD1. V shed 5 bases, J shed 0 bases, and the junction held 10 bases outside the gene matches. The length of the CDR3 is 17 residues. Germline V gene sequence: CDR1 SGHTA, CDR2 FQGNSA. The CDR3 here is CASSGYRGLSSGNTIYF. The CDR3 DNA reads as TGTGCCAGCAGCGGCTACAGGGGCCTTTCCTCTGGAAACACCATATATTTT.

The CDR3 DNA follows: TGTGCCAGCAGCGGGGGGGGCGTAAATCAGCCCCAGCATTTT. Translation gives CASSGGGVNQPQHF. The chain uses TRBV9 and TRBJ1-5; TRBD1 is a possible D gene (6 bases). The CDR3 covers 14 residues. Germline V lookup: CDR1 SGDLS, CDR2 YYNGEE. The ends were cut back, 3 bases at V and 4 bases at J, with 11 bases in the middle. The full variable domain, rest sourced from reference TRBV9 and TRBJ1-5, is DSGVTQTPKHLITATGQRVTLRCSPRSGDLSVYWYQQSLDQGLQFLIQYYNGEERAKGNILERFSAQQFPDLHSELNLSSLELGDSALYFCASSGGGVNQPQHFGDGTRLSIL.

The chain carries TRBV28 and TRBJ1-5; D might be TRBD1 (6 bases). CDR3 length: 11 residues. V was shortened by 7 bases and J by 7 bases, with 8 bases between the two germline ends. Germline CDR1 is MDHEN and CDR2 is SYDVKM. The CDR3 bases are TGTGCCAGCACCAGGGGCCAGCCCCAGCATTTT. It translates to CASTRGQPQHF. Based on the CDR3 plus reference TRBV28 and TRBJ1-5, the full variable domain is DVKVTQSSRYLVKRTGEKVFLECVQDMDHENMFWYRQDPGLGLRLIYFSYDVKMKEKGDIPEGYSVSREKKERFSLILESASTNQTSMYLCASTRGQPQHFGDGTRLSIL.

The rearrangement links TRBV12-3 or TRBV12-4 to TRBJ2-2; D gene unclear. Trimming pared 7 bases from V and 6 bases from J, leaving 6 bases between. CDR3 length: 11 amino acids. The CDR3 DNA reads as TGTGCCAGCACCTCCGCCGGGGAGCTGTTTTTT. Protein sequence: CASTSAGELFF.